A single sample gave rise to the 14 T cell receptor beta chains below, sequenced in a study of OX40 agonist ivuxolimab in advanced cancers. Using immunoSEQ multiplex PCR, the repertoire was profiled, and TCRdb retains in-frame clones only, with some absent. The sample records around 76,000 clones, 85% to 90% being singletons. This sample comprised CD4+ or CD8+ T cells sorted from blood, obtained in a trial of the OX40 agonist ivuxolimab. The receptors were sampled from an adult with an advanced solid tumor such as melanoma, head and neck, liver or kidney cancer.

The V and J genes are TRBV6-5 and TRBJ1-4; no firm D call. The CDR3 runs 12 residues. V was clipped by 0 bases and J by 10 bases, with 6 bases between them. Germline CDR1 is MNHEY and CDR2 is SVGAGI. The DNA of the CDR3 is TGTGCCAGCAGTTACTCGAACGGAAAACTGTTTTTT. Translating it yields CASSYSNGKLFF.

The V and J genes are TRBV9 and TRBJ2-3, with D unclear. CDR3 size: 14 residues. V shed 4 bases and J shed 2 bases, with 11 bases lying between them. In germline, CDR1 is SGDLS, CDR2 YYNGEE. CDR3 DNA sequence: TGTGCCAGCAGCTTCACGAGCTACACAGATACGCAGTATTTT. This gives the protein CASSFTSYTDTQYF.

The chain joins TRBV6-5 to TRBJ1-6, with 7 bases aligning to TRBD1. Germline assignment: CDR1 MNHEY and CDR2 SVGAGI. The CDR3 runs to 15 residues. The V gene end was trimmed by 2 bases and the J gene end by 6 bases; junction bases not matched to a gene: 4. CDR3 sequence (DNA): TGTGCCAGCAGTTACCTGGGGACAGCTAATTCACCCCTCCACTTT. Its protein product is CASSYLGTANSPLHF.

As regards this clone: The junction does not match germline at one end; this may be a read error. For the CDR3, the DNA is TGTGCCGGGAGTAGCGGGTGGACTGAAGCTTTCTTT. Its protein product is CAGSSGWTEAFF. The chain employs TRBV30 and TRBJ1-1; D unresolved. Germline V lookup: CDR1 GTSNPN, CDR2 SVGIG (reference sequence). The CDR3 is 12 residues long. Drawing the rest from reference TRBV30 and TRBJ1-1, the complete variable domain is SQTIHQWPATLVQPVGSPLSLECTVEGTSNPNLYWYRQAAGRGLQLLFYSVGIGQISSEVPQNLSASRPQDRQFILSSKKLLLSDSGFYLCAGSSGWTEAFFGQGTRLTVV.

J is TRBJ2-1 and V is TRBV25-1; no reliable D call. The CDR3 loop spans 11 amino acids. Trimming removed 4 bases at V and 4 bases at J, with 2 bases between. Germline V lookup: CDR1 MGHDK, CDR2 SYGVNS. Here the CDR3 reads CASSVYNEQFF. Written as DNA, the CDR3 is TGTGCCAGCAGTGTATACAATGAGCAGTTCTTC.

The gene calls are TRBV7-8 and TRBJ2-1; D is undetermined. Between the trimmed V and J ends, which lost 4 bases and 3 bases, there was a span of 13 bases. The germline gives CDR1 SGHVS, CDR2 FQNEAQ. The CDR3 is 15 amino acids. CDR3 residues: CASSSDNPNYNEQFF. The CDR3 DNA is TGTGCCAGCAGCTCCGATAACCCGAACTACAATGAGCAGTTCTTC. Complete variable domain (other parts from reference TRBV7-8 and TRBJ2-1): GAGVSQSPRYKVAKRGQDVALRCDPISGHVSLFWYQQALGQGPEFLTYFQNEAQLDKSGLPSDRFFAERPEGSVSTLKIQRTQQEDSAVYLCASSSDNPNYNEQFFGPGTRLTVL.

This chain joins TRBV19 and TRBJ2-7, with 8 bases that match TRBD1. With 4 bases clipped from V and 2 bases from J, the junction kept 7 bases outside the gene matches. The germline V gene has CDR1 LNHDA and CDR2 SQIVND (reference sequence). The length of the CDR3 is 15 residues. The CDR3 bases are TGTGCCAGTAGTACCGCGGGACAGGTACCCTACGAGCAGTACTTC. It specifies CASSTAGQVPYEQYF.

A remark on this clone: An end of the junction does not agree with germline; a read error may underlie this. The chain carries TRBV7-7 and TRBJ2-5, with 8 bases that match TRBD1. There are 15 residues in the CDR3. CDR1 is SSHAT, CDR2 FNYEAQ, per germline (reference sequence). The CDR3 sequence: CASSLIGQGQETQYF. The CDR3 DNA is TGTGCTAGCAGCTTAATAGGACAGGGTCAAGAGACCCAGTACTTC.

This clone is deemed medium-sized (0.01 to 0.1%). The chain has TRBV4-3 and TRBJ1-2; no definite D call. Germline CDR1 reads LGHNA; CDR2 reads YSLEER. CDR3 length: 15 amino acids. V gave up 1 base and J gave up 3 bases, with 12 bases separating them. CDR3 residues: CASSQALSGDYGYTF. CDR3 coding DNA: TGCGCCAGCAGCCAAGCCCTCTCGGGAGACTATGGCTACACCTTC.

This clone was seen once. The CDR3 is CASSLVRANYGYTF. The CDR3 DNA sequence: TGTGCCAGCAGCTTAGTCAGAGCTAACTATGGCTACACCTTC. The V call is TRBV7-8, the J call TRBJ1-2; no definite D call. In germline, CDR1 is SGHVS, CDR2 FQNEAQ. V was shortened by 1 base and J by 0 bases, with 6 bases between the two germline ends. This CDR3 region has 14 residues.

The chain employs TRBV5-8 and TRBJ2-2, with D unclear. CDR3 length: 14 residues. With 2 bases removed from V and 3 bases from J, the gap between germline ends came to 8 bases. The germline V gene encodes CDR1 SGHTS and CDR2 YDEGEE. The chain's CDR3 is CASSLVWDTGELFF. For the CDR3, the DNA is TGTGCCAGCAGCTTAGTTTGGGACACCGGGGAGCTGTTTTTT.

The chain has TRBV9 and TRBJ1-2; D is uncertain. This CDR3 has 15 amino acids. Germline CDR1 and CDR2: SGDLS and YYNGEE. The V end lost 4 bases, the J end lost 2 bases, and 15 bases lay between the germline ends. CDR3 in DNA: TGTGCCAGCAGCCCAAGCTCCGGCGGAAACTATGGCTACACCTTC. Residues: CASSPSSGGNYGYTF.

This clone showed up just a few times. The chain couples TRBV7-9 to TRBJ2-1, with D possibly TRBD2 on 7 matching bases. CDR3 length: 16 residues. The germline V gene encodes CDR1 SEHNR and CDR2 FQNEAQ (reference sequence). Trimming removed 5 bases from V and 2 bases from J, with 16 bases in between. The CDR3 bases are TGTGCCAGCAGCACTCCGGGGGGCCGGGCCTACAATGAGCAGTTCTTC. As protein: CASSTPGGRAYNEQFF. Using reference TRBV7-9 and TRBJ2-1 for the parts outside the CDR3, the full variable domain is DTGVSQNPRHKITKRGQNVTFRCDPISEHNRLYWYRQTLGQGPEFLTYFQNEAQLEKSRLLSDRFSAERPKGSFSTLEIQRTEQGDSAMYLCASSTPGGRAYNEQFFGPGTRLTVL.

The CDR3 bases are TGTGCCAGCAGCGCTACAGGGGCCGCCTCTGGAAACACCATATATTTT. Amino acid sequence: CASSATGAASGNTIYF. This chain uses TRBV9 with TRBJ1-3; 7 bases agree with TRBD1. After removal of 3 bases from V and 0 bases from J, the junction contained 6 bases not matched to a gene. The CDR3 spans 16 residues. The V gene's germline CDR1 is SGDLS and CDR2 YYNGEE.